This passage covers 24 T cell receptor beta chains from one sample sequenced in a study of cytomegalovirus exposure and HLA in healthy donors. Use of 60 Vbeta and 13 Jbeta primers characterized the PCR. The table came from immunoSEQ multiplex PCR; TCRdb's copy has only in-frame clones and leaves some out. The sample includes 100,000 to 150,000 clones, roughly 76% of them seen just once. The sample taken for sequencing was PBMCs. These receptors came from a woman aged 45-60 years in good health and CMV-seronegative.

In this sample, this clone turned up a few times. The CDR3 loop is CASSRDTNVDTQYF. The DNA for the CDR3 is TGTGCCAGCAGCCGGGACACCAATGTAGATACGCAGTATTTT. This chain uses TRBV2 with TRBJ2-3; tentatively, D is TRBD1 (6 bases). Trimming cost V 6 bases and J 5 bases, with 15 bases left between them. CDR1 and CDR2 (germline): SNHLY, FYNNEI. CDR3 length: 14 residues.

The rearrangement links TRBV7-8 to TRBJ2-3; D call uncertain. Trimming cost V 5 bases and J 4 bases, with 7 bases left between them. The CDR3 extends over 12 amino acids. CDR1 SGHVS and CDR2 FQNEAQ come from the germline V gene. This CDR3 reads CASSLVPDTQYF. CDR3 coding DNA: TGTGCCAGCAGCCTCGTCCCAGATACGCAGTATTTT.

This chain connects TRBV19 to TRBJ1-5; D uncertain. V dropped 7 bases and J dropped 7 bases, with 11 bases sitting between them. The germline V gene encodes CDR1 LNHDA and CDR2 SQIVND (reference sequence). The CDR3 covers 12 residues. CDR3 nucleotide sequence: TGTGCCAGTACTTCCGGGGTCCAGCCCCAGCATTTT. Its translation is CASTSGVQPQHF.

The CDR3 nucleotides read TGTGCCAGCAGTTTCGGCAGGCCCAACAATGAGCAGTTCTTC. Its protein product is CASSFGRPNNEQFF. The rearrangement joins TRBV28 to TRBJ2-1; no clear D. CDR3 size: 14 residues. Germline CDR1 is MDHEN and CDR2 is SYDVKM. V dropped 3 bases and J dropped 5 bases, with 11 bases sitting between them.

The chain is built from TRBV4-1 and TRBJ2-3, with D unclear. This CDR3 spans 12 amino acids. Germline lookup yields CDR1 MGHRA and CDR2 YSYEKL. The V end lost 1 base, the J end lost 6 bases, and 5 bases lay between the germline ends. The CDR3 bases are TGCGCCAGCAGCCAAGGGGCGGATACGCAGTATTTT. As protein: CASSQGADTQYF.

CDR3 loop: CASSFFDGTTITSTDTQYF. The CDR3 DNA follows: TGTGCCAGCAGTTTCTTCGATGGGACAACAATAACTAGCACAGATACGCAGTATTTT. The chain carries TRBV28 and TRBJ2-3, with D possibly matching TRBD1 (6 bases). The V gene's germline CDR1 is MDHEN and CDR2 SYDVKM. V was cut by 3 bases and J by 0 bases, with 22 bases left in between. CDR3 length: 19 amino acids.

V is TRBV19 and J is TRBJ2-5; 9 nucleotides agree with TRBD2. V shed 0 bases, J shed 2 bases, and the junction held 1 base outside the gene matches. Germline loops: CDR1 LNHDA, CDR2 SQIVND (reference sequence). CDR3 length: 15 amino acids. The CDR3 region is CASSIEAGGQETQYF. CDR3 in DNA: TGTGCCAGTAGTATAGAAGCGGGGGGACAAGAGACCCAGTACTTC.

This chain connects TRBV6-5 to TRBJ1-2; 7 bases are a match to TRBD1. Germline CDR1 and CDR2: MNHEY and SVGAGI. After removal of 0 bases from V and 5 bases from J, the junction contained 9 bases not matched to a gene. The CDR3 loop spans 16 amino acids. The CDR3 protein is CASSYSSGQLTYGYTF. The DNA for the CDR3 is TGTGCCAGCAGTTACTCGTCGGGACAGCTTACTTATGGCTACACCTTC.

DNA for the CDR3: TGTGCCACCGGGTCCCGGAACGAGCAGTACTTC. Its translation is CATGSRNEQYF. The rearrangement uses TRBV7-2 and TRBJ2-5; unclear D gene. The J call is doubtful: the DNA matches TRBJ2-7 better. The CDR3 extends over 11 amino acids. Germline V gene lookup returns CDR1 SGHTA and CDR2 FQGNSA.

The chain links TRBV15 to TRBJ2-3; TRBD2 matches at 7 bases. The germline V gene has CDR1 LNHNV and CDR2 YYDKDF (reference sequence). The CDR3 sequence is 18 residues long. Germline trimming cut 0 bases from V and 4 bases from J; bases unmatched to any gene: 13. The CDR3 region has the DNA TGTGCCACCAGCAGAGATCTCCCGGGAGGTAATGGGGCAGATACGCAGTATTTT. Residues: CATSRDLPGGNGADTQYF.

This chain links TRBV9 with TRBJ1-2; 10 bases are shared with TRBD1. With 3 bases clipped from V and 3 bases from J, the junction kept 5 bases outside the gene matches. Germline-derived CDR1 and CDR2 are SGDLS and YYNGEE. The CDR3 is 15 residues long. CDR3 sequence reads: CASSGQTGGDYGYTF. CDR3 bases: TGTGCCAGCAGCGGACAGACAGGGGGCGACTATGGCTACACCTTC.

The chain employs TRBV28 and TRBJ2-1; 9 positions match TRBD2. There are 16 residues in the CDR3. V dropped 2 bases and J dropped 9; count of bases not matched to a gene: 11. Germline V lookup: CDR1 MDHEN, CDR2 SYDVKM. CDR3 sequence reads: CASSLLGLASGAEQFF. The CDR3 DNA is TGTGCCAGCAGTTTACTAGGACTAGCGTCTGGGGCTGAGCAGTTCTTC.

The chain carries TRBV9 and TRBJ2-5; the D gene is possibly TRBD1 (5 bases). The CDR3 extends over 14 amino acids. V was pared by 3 bases and J by 5 bases, with 14 bases between. The germline gives CDR1 SGDLS, CDR2 YYNGEE. The CDR3 nucleotides are TGTGCCAGCAGCGCAAGACAGTTACCGGAGACCCAGTACTTC. Protein sequence: CASSARQLPETQYF.

This clone occurred a few times. The chain recombines TRBV20-1 with TRBJ2-7; D not certain. Germline V lookup: CDR1 DFQATT, CDR2 SNEGSKA (reference sequence). CDR3 length equals 11 residues. Trimming shortened V by 2 bases and J by 3 bases, and 5 bases separated the two germline ends. The CDR3 nucleotides read TGCAGTGCTAGACGCAGCTACGAGCAGTACTTC. Its translation: CSARRSYEQYF.

With respect to this clone: Sequence at one end of the junction differs from germline and may be a read error. The chain couples TRBV29-1 to TRBJ2-1; TRBD1 matches 8 bases. This CDR3 is 13 amino acids long. Germline-derived CDR1 and CDR2 are SQVTM and ANQGSEA. As DNA, the CDR3 is TGCAGCGTCGAAGGACAGGGCTCGAATGAGCAGTTCTTC. This codes for CSVEGQGSNEQFF.

About this clone itself: Germline and junction disagree at one end, which may indicate a read error. The chain carries TRBV4-1 and TRBJ2-7; TRBD2 matches 10 bases. CDR1 and CDR2 from the germline V gene are MGHRA and YSYEKL. This CDR3 is built from 15 residues. This chain's CDR3 is CASSHSSGRPYGQYF. CDR3 DNA sequence: TGCGCCAGCAGCCACTCTAGCGGGAGACCCTACGGGCAGTACTTC.

To note about this clone: Sequence at one end of the junction differs from germline and may be a read error. V gene TRBV7-9 combines with J gene TRBJ1-5; no clear D. This CDR3 has 12 amino acids. The V gene's germline CDR1 is SEHNR and CDR2 FQNEAQ (reference sequence). CDR3 loop: CSSAREDQPQHF. The CDR3 DNA sequence: TGTTCCAGCGCACGGGAGGATCAGCCCCAGCATTTT.

The V call is TRBV9, the J call TRBJ2-7; a possible D gene is TRBD2 (5 bases). CDR3 size: 15 residues. V was pared by 0 bases and J by 3 bases, with 13 bases between. CDR1 is SGDLS and CDR2 is YYNGEE in the germline V gene. The CDR3 loop reads CASSVAAGDNYEQYF. CDR3 coding DNA: TGTGCCAGCAGCGTAGCGGCCGGGGATAACTACGAGCAGTACTTC.

This clone has just one count. This chain links TRBV28 with TRBJ2-1; unclear D gene. This CDR3 is built from 15 residues. The germline V gene encodes CDR1 MDHEN and CDR2 SYDVKM. Trimming took off 5 bases at V and 4 bases at J, with 15 bases between the two ends. CDR3 sequence: CASSTISRSYNEQFF. DNA of the CDR3: TGTGCCAGCAGTACTATTAGTCGTTCTTACAATGAGCAGTTCTTC.

In this sample, this clone turned up a few times. The chain combines TRBV7-2 with TRBJ2-1; 10 bases are a match to TRBD2. Per germline, CDR1 SGHTA and CDR2 FQGNSA. This CDR3 contains 19 residues. V was pared by 5 bases and J by 2 bases, with 15 bases of the junction left unmatched. DNA of the CDR3: TGTGCCAGCAGCACCACGGCTAGCGGGAGTTCCGGGACCTACAATGAGCAGTTCTTC. Amino acid sequence: CASSTTASGSSGTYNEQFF.

V is TRBV5-6 and J is TRBJ2-5, with 8 bases identical to TRBD1. Germline V gives CDR1 SGHDT, CDR2 YYEEEE. With V trimmed by 3 bases and J by 2 bases, 3 bases remained unmatched. The CDR3 totals 14 residues. The CDR3 nucleotides read TGTGCCAGCAGCTCAGGACAGGGACAAGAGACCCAGTACTTC. This encodes CASSSGQGQETQYF.

The rearrangement links TRBV4-2 to TRBJ2-1, with 9 positions matching TRBD2. J was trimmed by 6 bases and V by 3 bases; bases with no gene match: 6. Per the germline V gene, CDR1 is LGHNA and CDR2 is YNFKEQ. The CDR3 covers 15 residues. The CDR3 is CASSQTSGRINEQFF. In DNA, the CDR3 is TGTGCCAGCAGCCAGACCAGCGGGAGGATCAATGAGCAGTTCTTC.

This rearrangement joins TRBV28 to TRBJ2-6, with D possibly being TRBD1 (5 bases). CDR3 size: 15 residues. The V and J ends lost 4 bases and 0 bases respectively, with 7 bases between them. Germline V CDR1 and CDR2: MDHEN, SYDVKM. CDR3 coding DNA: TGTGCCAGCAGTTCTACAGGCTCTGGGGCCAACGTCCTGACTTTC. Protein product: CASSSTGSGANVLTF.

This clone was picked up one time. CDR3 amino acids: CASSEGEALSIDEQFF. The CDR3, as DNA: TGTGCCAGCAGTGAAGGTGAGGCACTATCTATTGATGAGCAGTTCTTC. The V call is TRBV25-1, the J call TRBJ2-1; D call uncertain. Trimming left V 2 bases short and J 8 bases short, with 19 bases between. The CDR3 totals 16 residues. Germline V gene lookup returns CDR1 MGHDK and CDR2 SYGVNS.